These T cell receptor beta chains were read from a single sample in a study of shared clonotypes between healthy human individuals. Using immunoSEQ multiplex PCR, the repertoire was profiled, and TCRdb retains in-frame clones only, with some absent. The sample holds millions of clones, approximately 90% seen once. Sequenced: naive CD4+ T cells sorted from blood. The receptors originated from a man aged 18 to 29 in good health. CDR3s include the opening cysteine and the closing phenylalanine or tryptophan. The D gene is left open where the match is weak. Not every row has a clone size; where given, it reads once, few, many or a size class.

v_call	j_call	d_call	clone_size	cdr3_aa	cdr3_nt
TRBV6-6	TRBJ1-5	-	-	CASRSGTSRIQPQHF	TGTGCCAGCAGAAGCGGGACGTCAAGGATTCAGCCCCAGCATTTT
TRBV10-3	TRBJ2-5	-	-	CATAPGDDLVQETQYF	TGTGCCACCGCTCCGGGGGATGATTTGGTACAGGAGACCCAGTACTTC
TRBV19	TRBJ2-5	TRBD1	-	CASAGTEKGETQYF	TGTGCCAGCGCCGGGACAGAGAAAGGAGAGACCCAGTACTTC
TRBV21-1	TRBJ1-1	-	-	CARRQRGGTEAFF	TGTGCCAGAAGACAAAGGGGAGGCACTGAAGCTTTCTTT
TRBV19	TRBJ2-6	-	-	CASSSVAPNVLTF	TGTGCCAGTAGTTCCGTAGCTCCCAACGTCCTGACTTTC
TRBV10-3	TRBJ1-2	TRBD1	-	CAISGGNYGYTF	TGTGCCATCTCAGGGGGAAACTATGGCTACACCTTC
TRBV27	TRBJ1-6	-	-	CASSFSGMVTGSYNSPLHF	TGTGCCAGCAGTTTTTCAGGGATGGTAACGGGCTCCTATAATTCACCCCTCCACTTT
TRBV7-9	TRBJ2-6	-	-	CASSSPPGLSSGANVLTF	TGTGCCAGCAGCTCGCCGCCGGGTCTATCCTCTGGGGCCAACGTCCTGACTTTC
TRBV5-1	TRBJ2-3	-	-	CASSLTDTQYF	TGCGCCAGCAGCCTCACAGATACGCAGTATTTT
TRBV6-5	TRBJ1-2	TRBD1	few	CASKPGQVTYGYTF	TGTGCCAGCAAACCTGGACAGGTGACCTATGGCTACACCTTC
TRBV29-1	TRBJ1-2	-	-	CSVAPGGVDYGYTF	TGCAGCGTCGCCCCCGGGGGGGTTGACTATGGCTACACCTTC
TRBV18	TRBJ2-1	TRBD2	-	CASSRSSGNSYNEQFF	TGTGCCAGCTCACGGTCTAGCGGGAACTCCTACAATGAGCAGTTCTTC
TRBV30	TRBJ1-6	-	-	CAWSLYSGSRNSPLHF	TGTGCCTGGAGTCTATACTCCGGCAGTCGCAATTCACCCCTCCACTTT
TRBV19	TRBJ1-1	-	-	CASSTTANTEAFF	TGTGCCAGTAGTACAACAGCGAACACTGAAGCTTTCTTT
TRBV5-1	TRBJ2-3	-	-	CASSSRGQYTDTQYF	TGCGCCAGCAGCTCCCGTGGACAGTACACAGATACGCAGTATTTT
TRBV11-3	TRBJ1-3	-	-	CASSLDSSGNTIYF	TGTGCCAGCAGCTTAGACAGCTCTGGAAACACCATATATTTT
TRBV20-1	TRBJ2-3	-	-	CSADRTDTQYF	TGCAGTGCTGATCGAACAGATACGCAGTATTTT
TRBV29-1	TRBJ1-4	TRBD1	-	CSVGDRGWNEKLFF	TGCAGCGTTGGTGACAGGGGGTGGAATGAAAAACTGTTTTTT
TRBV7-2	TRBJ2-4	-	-	CASSLEGPGNIQYF	TGTGCCAGCAGCTTAGAAGGGCCGGGTAACATTCAGTACTTC
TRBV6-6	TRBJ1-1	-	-	CASSFQGGTEAFF	TGTGCCAGCAGTTTTCAGGGCGGCACTGAAGCTTTCTTT
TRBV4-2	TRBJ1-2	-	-	CASSQMDTNYGYTF	TGTGCCAGCAGCCAAATGGACACTAACTATGGCTACACCTTC
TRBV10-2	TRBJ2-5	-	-	CASSESGGKKTQYF	TGCGCCAGCAGTGAGTCTGGGGGAAAGAAGACCCAGTACTTC
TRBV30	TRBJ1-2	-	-	CAWKMRDRPYGYTF	TGTGCCTGGAAAATGCGGGACCGGCCCTATGGCTACACCTTC